The 8 T cell receptor beta chains below were found in one sample sequenced in a study of OX40 agonist ivuxolimab in advanced cancers. The data were produced by immunoSEQ multiplex PCR, yet TCRdb's version contains in-frame clones alone and is incomplete. The repertoire consists of approximately 70,000 clones, with approximately 83% occurring once and the leading ten covering 1.4%. The source material was CD4+ or CD8+ T cells sorted from blood, sampled in a trial of the OX40 agonist ivuxolimab. The receptors come from an adult with an advanced solid tumor such as melanoma, head and neck, liver or kidney cancer.

This clone is a singleton in its sample. This sequence joins TRBV28 and TRBJ2-7; 12 positions agree with TRBD2. This CDR3 is 17 amino acids long. The germline gives CDR1 MDHEN, CDR2 SYDVKM. Trimming took 1 base from V and 0 from J; bases not matched to a gene: 4. The CDR3 protein is CASSLYLTSGSSYEQYF. The DNA of the CDR3 is TGTGCCAGCAGTTTATATCTGACTAGCGGGAGCTCCTACGAGCAGTACTTC.

V usage is TRBV6-4 and J usage is TRBJ2-2; tentatively, D is TRBD1 (6 bases). Germline V lookup: CDR1 MRHNA, CDR2 SNTAGT. This CDR3 comprises 15 residues. The V end lost 2 bases, the J end lost 2 bases, and 9 bases lay between the germline ends. This CDR3 reads CASSDGTLNTGELFF. The CDR3 coding sequence is TGTGCCAGCAGTGACGGGACATTAAACACCGGGGAGCTGTTTTTT.

This clone showed up just once. This chain uses TRBV5-8 with TRBJ2-5, with 8 bases lining up with TRBD2. V lost 3 bases and J lost 1; bases outside the gene matches: 2. Germline V gives CDR1 SGHTS, CDR2 YDEGEE. The CDR3 has 14 residues. The CDR3 spells CASSSTSGQETQYF. DNA of the CDR3: TGTGCCAGCAGCTCCACTAGCGGCCAAGAGACCCAGTACTTC.

The chain carries TRBV11-2 and TRBJ1-6, with 7 nucleotides matching TRBD1. V gave up 6 bases and J gave up 9 bases; unmatched junction bases: 8. This CDR3 has 14 residues. CDR1 is SGHAT, CDR2 FQNNGV, per germline. CDR3 residues: CASRDPGGSSPLHF. CDR3 nucleotides: TGTGCCAGCAGGGACCCAGGGGGTAGTTCACCCCTCCACTTT.

The genes are TRBV6-6 and TRBJ2-5, with D unresolved. There are 12 residues in the CDR3. Trimming left V 6 bases short and J 5 bases short, with 10 bases between. Germline-derived CDR1 and CDR2 are MNHNY and SVGAGI (reference sequence). As DNA, the CDR3 is TGTGCCAGCAGCTTGAAATCGGAGACCCAGTACTTC. Its translation: CASSLKSETQYF.

This rearrangement joins TRBV6-1 to TRBJ2-3, with 8 bases identical to TRBD2. V lost 0 bases and J lost 1; bases outside the gene matches: 9. Germline CDR1 is MNHNS and CDR2 is SASEGT. The CDR3 totals 18 residues. The CDR3 coding sequence is TGTGCCAGCAGTGAAGCTTGCGGGGGGCCCGAGGGCACAGATACGCAGTATTTT. Its protein product is CASSEACGGPEGTDTQYF.

The CDR3 is CASRPRETGWGGYTF. CDR3 coding DNA: TGTGCCAGCAGACCAAGGGAGACAGGGTGGGGTGGCTACACCTTC. The rearrangement uses TRBV28 and TRBJ1-2, with 7 bases identical to TRBD1. CDR3 size: 15 residues. Trimming took 6 bases from V and 7 from J; bases not matched to a gene: 14. From germline, CDR1 is MDHEN and CDR2 SYDVKM.

The V call is TRBV7-2, the J call TRBJ2-3; D ambiguous. The ends were cut back, 3 bases at V and 4 bases at J, with 8 bases in the middle. The CDR3 has 13 residues. The V gene's germline CDR1 is SGHTA and CDR2 FQGNSA. The CDR3 loop reads CASSFQHADTQYF. The CDR3, as DNA: TGTGCCAGCAGCTTCCAGCACGCAGATACGCAGTATTTT.